Each of the 30 T cell receptor beta chains below was sequenced from the same sample in a study of shared T cell receptors in the human thymus. The assay was immunoSEQ multiplex PCR, and TCRdb's table has in-frame clones only and misses some. The data contain more than 550,000 clones, roughly 85% of them singletons. The data were also submitted as part of a second study, on human thymus T cells.

The material sequenced was thymocytes. The receptor set was obtained from a girl under three years old with a congenital heart defect.

This chain connects TRBV25-1 to TRBJ1-6; tentative D call: TRBD1 (5 bases). CDR3 length: 15 residues. The V and J ends lost 1 base and 9 bases respectively, with 13 bases between them. Per germline, CDR1 MGHDK and CDR2 SYGVNS. The CDR3, as DNA: TGTGCCAGCAGTGAATGGGGGGGGACCGGTTCACCCCTCCACTTT. Translating it yields CASSEWGGTGSPLHF.

This clone was observed a few times. The chain has TRBV9 and TRBJ1-2, with D hard to call. V lost 4 bases and J lost 11, with 12 bases in between. CDR1 is SGDLS and CDR2 is YYNGEE in the germline V gene. The CDR3 has 11 residues. The CDR3 DNA follows: TGTGCCAGCAGCCCACCCGCAGTGTACACCTTC. Translation: CASSPPAVYTF.

The rearrangement joins TRBV7-9 to TRBJ2-1, with D possibly TRBD1 on 6 matching bases. V shed 5 bases and J shed 3 bases, with 11 bases lying between them. The CDR3 is 14 amino acids. Germline V gene lookup returns CDR1 SEHNR and CDR2 FQNEAQ (reference sequence). CDR3 DNA: TGTGCCAGCAGCATGAGCAGGGGCTACAATGAGCAGTTCTTC. Amino acid sequence: CASSMSRGYNEQFF.

The chain couples TRBV5-1 to TRBJ2-7; D is unresolved. Per germline, CDR1 SGHRS and CDR2 YFSETQ. This CDR3 comprises 13 residues. With 3 bases removed from V and 7 bases from J, the gap between germline ends came to 14 bases. The CDR3 sequence is CASSWSPPSEQYF. The CDR3 region has the DNA TGCGCCAGCAGCTGGAGCCCCCCCTCTGAGCAGTACTTC.

The chain has TRBV4-2 and TRBJ2-1, with D possibly TRBD2 on 5 matching bases. The V end lost 1 base, the J end lost 7 bases, and 17 bases lay between the germline ends. Germline assignment: CDR1 LGHNA and CDR2 YNFKEQ. CDR3 length equals 16 residues. Here the CDR3 reads CASSQGPRRARNEQFF. The CDR3 DNA sequence: TGTGCCAGCAGCCAAGGACCGAGGCGGGCACGGAATGAGCAGTTCTTC.

The rearrangement uses TRBV28 and TRBJ2-3, with 14 bases identical to TRBD2. CDR3 length: 18 residues. V trimming: 6 bases; J trimming: 4 bases; junction bases outside the gene matches: 12. Germline CDR1 reads MDHEN; CDR2 reads SYDVKM. The CDR3 region has the DNA TGTGCCAGCAGGCTTAGGAGGACTAGCGGGGGGCCCCCAGATACGCAGTATTTT. Its protein is CASRLRRTSGGPPDTQYF. Drawing the rest from reference TRBV28 and TRBJ2-3, the complete variable domain is DVKVTQSSRYLVKRTGEKVFLECVQDMDHENMFWYRQDPGLGLRLIYFSYDVKMKEKGDIPEGYSVSREKKERFSLILESASTNQTSMYLCASRLRRTSGGPPDTQYFGPGTRLTVL.

The chain joins TRBV7-6 to TRBJ1-1; D gene ambiguous. The CDR3 is made up of 17 amino acids. Germline V gives CDR1 SGHVS, CDR2 FNYEAQ. The germline V and J ends were trimmed by 5 bases and 0 bases, with 19 bases remaining between them. The CDR3 loop is CASSPYAQVLMNTEAFF. The CDR3 region has the DNA TGTGCCAGCAGCCCCTACGCTCAGGTCCTCATGAACACTGAAGCTTTCTTT.

The V call is TRBV5-1, the J call TRBJ1-5; TRBD1 matches at 10 bases. Germline V gene lookup returns CDR1 SGHRS and CDR2 YFSETQ. The CDR3 contains 16 residues. V shed 3 bases and J 4 bases; nucleotides not matched to a gene: 7. The CDR3 protein is CASSSGTGDVNQPQHF. Written as DNA, the CDR3 is TGCGCCAGCAGCTCGGGGACAGGGGACGTTAATCAGCCCCAGCATTTT.

The gene calls are TRBV27 and TRBJ1-5; no firm D call. The CDR3 runs 16 residues. CDR1 MNHEY and CDR2 SMNVEV come from the germline V gene (reference sequence). V was pared by 5 bases and J by 7 bases, with 21 bases between. The CDR3 region has the DNA TGTGCCAGCAGTCCCCCATTTGCACATGGGCAGCAGCCCCAGCATTTT. The encoded protein is CASSPPFAHGQQPQHF.

A word on this clone: One end of the junction varies from germline; a read error may be responsible. The J gene is TRBJ2-5, the V gene TRBV7-7; D remains unclear. Germline-derived CDR1 and CDR2 are SSHAT and FNYEAQ (reference sequence). The CDR3 is 14 residues long. The CDR3, as DNA: TGTGCTAGCAGCTTACGAGCCGTCGAAGAGACCCAGTACTTC. It codes for CASSLRAVEETQYF. Variable domain in full (rest from reference TRBV7-7 and TRBJ2-5): GAGVSQSPRYKVTKRGQDVTLRCDPISSHATLYWYQQALGQGPEFLTYFNYEAQPDKSGLPSDRFSAERPEGSISTLTIQRTEQRDSAMYRCASSLRAVEETQYFGPGTRLLVL.

V is TRBV2 and J is TRBJ1-6; maybe TRBD1 (5 bases). CDR1 and CDR2 (germline): SNHLY, FYNNEI. Trimming pared 11 bases from V and 9 bases from J, leaving 23 bases between. The CDR3 runs 15 residues. In nucleotides, the CDR3 is TGTGCCGGACACAGCGTCCCGAACCTTGGTTCACCCCTCCACTTT. This encodes CAGHSVPNLGSPLHF.

This chain connects TRBV7-8 to TRBJ2-1; 13 bases are a match to TRBD2. The CDR3 covers 16 residues. Trimming cost V 5 bases and J 5 bases; bases outside gene matches: 6. Germline lookup yields CDR1 SGHVS and CDR2 FQNEAQ. The CDR3 DNA reads as TGTGCCAGCAGCCTCCCGGGACTAGCGGGGAACAATGAGCAGTTCTTC. Translated, it gives CASSLPGLAGNNEQFF. The whole variable domain, remainder taken from reference TRBV7-8 and TRBJ2-1, is GAGVSQSPRYKVAKRGQDVALRCDPISGHVSLFWYQQALGQGPEFLTYFQNEAQLDKSGLPSDRFFAERPEGSVSTLKIQRTQQEDSAVYLCASSLPGLAGNNEQFFGPGTRLTVL.

The chain carries TRBV4-3 and TRBJ1-2; D perhaps matches TRBD1 (6 bases). This CDR3 is 16 amino acids long. Germline loops: CDR1 LGHNA, CDR2 YSLEER. V was clipped by 3 bases and J by 2 bases, with 16 bases between them. CDR3 DNA: TGCGCCAGCAGCCAGGAAAGGGGGAAACCCAACTATGGCTACACCTTC. Translating it yields CASSQERGKPNYGYTF.

This clone was seen only a few times. V is TRBV9 and J is TRBJ2-3, with 7 bases matching TRBD1. V was pared by 1 base and J by 4 bases, with 15 bases of the junction left unmatched. Germline assignment: CDR1 SGDLS and CDR2 YYNGEE. There are 18 residues in the CDR3. CDR3 coding DNA: TGTGCCAGCAGCGTAACAGCGAATAGGGGGCGCAAGCCAGATACGCAGTATTTT. This translates into CASSVTANRGRKPDTQYF.

V and J are TRBV13 and TRBJ2-5; D possibly corresponds to TRBD2 (7 bases). Trimming took off 3 bases at V and 8 bases at J, with 13 bases between the two ends. Germline V lookup: CDR1 PRHDT, CDR2 FYEKMQ (reference sequence). There are 13 residues in the CDR3. The CDR3: CASSFGGQKTQYF. In nucleotides, the CDR3 is TGTGCCAGCAGCTTCGGGGGGCAAAAAACCCAGTACTTC.

The chain recombines TRBV2 with TRBJ1-6; maybe TRBD1 (6 bases). Per germline, CDR1 SNHLY and CDR2 FYNNEI. V gave up 2 bases and J gave up 9 bases, with 17 bases separating them. The CDR3 spans 16 residues. The CDR3 nucleotides read TGTGCCAGCAGTGAAAACTTCCAGGGGCACGGTTCACCCCTCCACTTT. This gives the protein CASSENFQGHGSPLHF.

This chain joins TRBV7-8 and TRBJ2-7, with D possibly matching TRBD2 (5 bases). The CDR3 has 12 residues. Trimming left V 5 bases short and J 3 bases short, with 8 bases between. Germline CDR1 is SGHVS and CDR2 is FQNEAQ. CDR3 in amino acids: CASSTDFYEQYF. The DNA for the CDR3 is TGTGCCAGCAGCACGGACTTCTACGAGCAGTACTTC.

The chain links TRBV9 to TRBJ1-4; 9 bases agree with TRBD1. Germline V CDR1 and CDR2: SGDLS, YYNGEE. This CDR3 region has 13 residues. The trim removed 3 bases at V and 7 bases at J, leaving 1 base unmatched. The CDR3 reads CASSAGQGEKLFF. Here the CDR3 DNA reads TGTGCCAGCAGCGCGGGACAGGGTGAAAAACTGTTTTTT.

To note about this clone: Other DNA sequences in this specimen translate into the identical CDR3. The genes are TRBV4-1 and TRBJ2-4; a weak D match, TRBD1 (6 bases). CDR3 length: 17 residues. Germline loops: CDR1 MGHRA, CDR2 YSYEKL. Between the trimmed V and J ends, which lost 1 base and 10 bases, there was a span of 23 bases. The CDR3 nucleotides are TGCGCCAGCAGCCAAGGCGGGCTCGGACAGCTCAATAGGATTCAGTACTTC. It is translated as CASSQGGLGQLNRIQYF.

J is TRBJ2-1 and V is TRBV5-1; the D gene is possibly TRBD2 (6 bases). CDR3 size: 14 residues. V lost 2 bases to trimming and J lost 2 bases, with 8 bases between them. Germline CDR1 reads SGHRS; CDR2 reads YFSETQ. This chain's CDR3 is CASSFRGTYNEQFF. The CDR3 bases are TGCGCCAGCAGCTTTCGGGGGACCTACAATGAGCAGTTCTTC.

This clone occurred once. The rearrangement joins TRBV18 to TRBJ1-2; D may be TRBD1 (6 bases). Between the trimmed V and J ends, which lost 4 bases and 7 bases, there was a span of 13 bases. Looked up from germline, CDR1 is KGHSH and CDR2 is LQKENI. The CDR3 loop spans 13 amino acids. CDR3 loop: CASSLHRVGGYTF. The CDR3 DNA sequence: TGTGCCAGCTCACTCCACAGGGTAGGTGGCTACACCTTC.

This rearrangement joins TRBV4-1 to TRBJ1-5, with unresolved D. The CDR3 is 16 amino acids. Germline V gene sequence: CDR1 MGHRA, CDR2 YSYEKL. Trimming left V 4 bases short and J 1 base short, with 14 bases between. CDR3 bases: TGCGCCAGCAGCCTGGGAGGTGGGAGCAGCAATCAGCCCCAGCATTTT. Protein product: CASSLGGGSSNQPQHF.

This rearrangement joins TRBV18 to TRBJ1-5; no clear D. CDR1 is KGHSH, CDR2 LQKENI, per germline. V was pared by 4 bases and J by 6 bases, with 16 bases between. CDR3 length: 15 residues. CDR3 sequence reads: CASSLTTLESQPQHF. In DNA, the CDR3 is TGTGCCAGCTCACTTACCACCTTAGAAAGTCAGCCCCAGCATTTT.

The chain recombines TRBV2 with TRBJ1-1, with 7 nucleotides matching TRBD1. The CDR3 contains 14 residues. Unmatched junction bases numbered 9, after V lost 7 bases and J lost 4 bases. Germline CDR1 and CDR2: SNHLY and FYNNEI. This chain's CDR3 is CASKTTGFGTEAFF. The CDR3 DNA is TGTGCCAGCAAAACGACAGGGTTTGGCACTGAAGCTTTCTTT.

The chain has TRBV21-1 and TRBJ2-2; TRBD2, the D gene given by the table, was not confirmed from the DNA. TRBV21-1 is an annotated pseudogene. This CDR3 has 13 residues. CDR3 residues: CAGSGGDTGELFF. DNA of the CDR3: TGTGCCGGTAGCGGGGGCGACACCGGGGAGCTGTTTTTT.

Points on this clone: The sample has other DNA sequences that encode this CDR3 too. The V call is TRBV20-1, the J call TRBJ2-7; D not certain. The CDR3 spans 10 residues. Germline CDR1 is DFQATT and CDR2 is SNEGSKA (reference sequence). V was trimmed by 6 bases and J by 1 base, leaving 4 bases between them. DNA for the CDR3: TGCAGTGCCAGGTCCTACGAGCAGTACTTC. Protein sequence: CSARSYEQYF.

CDR3 sequence: CASSLAGRVCEKLFF. In nucleotides, the CDR3 is TGTGCCAGCAGCTTGGCCGGCAGGGTCTGCGAAAAACTGTTTTTT. This chain joins TRBV5-6 and TRBJ1-4, with D tentatively TRBD1 (5 bases). Trimming removed 0 bases from V and 8 bases from J, with 14 bases in between. This CDR3 has 15 amino acids. CDR1 SGHDT and CDR2 YYEEEE come from the germline V gene.

The chain carries TRBV6-1 and TRBJ1-5, with 7 bases matching TRBD1. V was pared by 3 bases and J by 2 bases, with 7 bases of the junction left unmatched. The CDR3 runs 16 residues. Germline lookup yields CDR1 MNHNS and CDR2 SASEGT. CDR3 sequence: CASSEDRMCGNQPQHF. The CDR3 coding sequence is TGTGCCAGCAGTGAGGACAGGATGTGCGGCAATCAGCCCCAGCATTTT.

The genes are TRBV14 and TRBJ1-3; D might be TRBD1 (6 bases). Trimming cost V 4 bases and J 1 base, with 20 bases left between them. Germline assignment: CDR1 SGHDN and CDR2 FVKESK. CDR3 length equals 18 residues. For the CDR3, the DNA is TGTGCCAGCAGCCCCGCTCTCCAGGGGCTTGAATCTGGAAACACCATATATTTT. Translation: CASSPALQGLESGNTIYF.

In DNA, the CDR3 is TGTGCCAGCAGCCAAGTAAATAACTATGGCTACACCTTC. Protein product: CASSQVNNYGYTF. The chain is built from TRBV4-2 and TRBJ1-2; D not resolved. Trimming cost V 1 base and J 1 base, with 4 bases left between them. The CDR3 has 13 amino acids. Germline V gene data show CDR1 as LGHNA and CDR2 as YNFKEQ.